This TCR beta chain was sequenced during a study of blood T cells in healthy people across ages. Study-wide findings and caveats: Naive T cell percentage by flow cytometry tracked strongly with beta diversity.

It was with a sample-barcoded 5' primer and a J-beta primer mix that a second PCR of roughly 6 to 11 cycles was run. TCRdb reprocessed the 5' RACE reads with MiXCR, giving one entry per CDR3 protein. The table records around 790,000 distinct CDR3 sequences, roughly 44% of them present only once. The sample providers were healthy Caucasian people from Russia, aged about 6 to 95. The germline gives CDR1 SGHTA, CDR2 FQGNSA. This CDR3 has 15 amino acids. This clonotype appeared a few times. Its antigen is not known. This TCR was recovered from a man aged 55-75 years in good health. Sequenced material: blood. This chain links TRBV7-2 with TRBJ2-5; no firm D call. With the DNA end fitting TRBJ2-7 better, the J assignment may be wrong. In DNA form, the CDR3 reads TGTGCCAGCAGCTTAGTTACCTTACTCTCCTACGAGCAGTACTTC. Translated: CASSLVTLLSYEQYF.